The T cell receptor (beta chain) under discussion was sequenced for a study of T cells in Graves' hyperthyroidism and ophthalmopathy. Study-wide context: It was at initial diagnosis, before any treatment, that peripheral blood was collected.

This clonotype was picked up many times. It was RNA transcripts that yielded the amplified TCR beta CDR3 regions. When the TCR CDR3 underwent first-round RT-PCR, the HTBI primer set was used. In TCRdb, the multiplex PCR reads were re-called with MiXCR into one record per CDR3 protein. The table lists some 460,000 distinct CDR3 sequences, around a sixth of them singletons. CDR3 length: 16 residues. V was clipped by 0 bases and J by 0 bases, with 12 bases between them. Germline lookup yields CDR1 DFQATT and CDR2 SNEGSKA (reference sequence). The material sequenced was blood. V is TRBV20-1 and J is TRBJ2-1; a possible D gene is TRBD2 (6 bases). The sequence derives from a woman between 18 and 30 years old with Graves' hyperthyroidism. The CDR3 DNA is TGCAGTGCTAGAGAGGTCGGCGGGGCCTCCTACAATGAGCAGTTCTTC. This sequence encodes CSAREVGGASYNEQFF.